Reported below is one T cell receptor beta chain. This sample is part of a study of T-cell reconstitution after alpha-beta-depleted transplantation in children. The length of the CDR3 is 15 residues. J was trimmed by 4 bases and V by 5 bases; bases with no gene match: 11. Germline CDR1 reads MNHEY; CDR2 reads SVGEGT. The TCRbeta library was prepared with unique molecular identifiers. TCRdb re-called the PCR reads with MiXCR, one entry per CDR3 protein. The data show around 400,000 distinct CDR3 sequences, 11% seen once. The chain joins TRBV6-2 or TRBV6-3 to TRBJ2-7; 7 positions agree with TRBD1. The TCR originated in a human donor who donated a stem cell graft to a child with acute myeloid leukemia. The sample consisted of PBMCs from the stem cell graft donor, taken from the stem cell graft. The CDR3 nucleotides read TGTGCCAGCAGTGCCTCTCGACAGGGAAGTTACGAGCAGTACTTC. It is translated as CASSASRQGSYEQYF.